These T cell receptor beta chains were read from a single sample in a study of neurological immune-mediated disorders. TCRdb called the 5' RACE reads again in MiXCR, with one record for every CDR3 protein. The table lists approximately 50,000 distinct CDR3 sequences, 5.8% of them singletons. Sequenced sample: CD4+ T cells from blood. These receptors all stem from a woman younger than 30 with multiple sclerosis. CDR3s include the opening cysteine and the closing phenylalanine or tryptophan. Not all rows give a size; the values are once, few, many and, for expanded clones, a class.

abundance,j_gene,v_gene,CDR3aa
NA,TRBJ1-2,TRBV30,CACDTGANYGYTF
few,TRBJ1-1,TRBV7-9,CASSPGSIMNTEAFF
many,TRBJ2-4,TRBV29-1,CSVDGSAAQGNIQYF
many,TRBJ1-5,TRBV10-3,CAISESDTSQPQHF
many,TRBJ1-1,TRBV20-1,CSARGGQGAYTEAFF
many,TRBJ2-1,TRBV7-8,CASSLPGPGNEQFF
many,TRBJ2-3,TRBV20-1,CSARGGFTDTQYF
few,TRBJ2-5,TRBV25-1,CASSDPRAQGLAGYQETQYF
many,TRBJ1-1,TRBV6-2/TRBV6-3,CASSYQRTEAFF
many,TRBJ2-2,TRBV5-1,CASSMGRDYRGTGELFF
few,TRBJ2-3,TRBV6-5,CASEEGQGNTDTQYF
NA,TRBJ1-2,TRBV5-4,CASSLLGQTYGYTF
many,TRBJ1-6,TRBV6-5,CASSRGTGWAKDNSPLHF
many,TRBJ2-7,TRBV28,CASSLGLYEQYF
many,TRBJ1-1,TRBV6-6,CASSYSTASGVGEAFF
many,TRBJ2-5,TRBV5-1,CASSFGARGETQYF
many,TRBJ1-1,TRBV27,CASSFGPGQGDMNTEAFF
many,TRBJ1-3,TRBV6-1,CASSTGNGNTIYF
NA,TRBJ1-5,TRBV19,CASSIMGAQPQHF
many,TRBJ1-2,TRBV12-3/TRBV12-4,CASSLATYGYTF